The clone carrying this T cell receptor beta chain occurred a few times. Its antigen remains unidentified. Gene names denote mouse genes. Read data end 4 residues before the CDR3 end; the end is taken from the germline J gene. This same CDR3 is encoded by further DNA sequences in the sample. The authors extracted RNA and reverse transcribed it into cDNA as the sequencing template. Assay: immunoSEQ multiplex PCR; the TCRdb copy retains only in-frame clones and omits some. The sample gives about 300,000 clones, none seen only once, and the top ten clones hold less than 1.5%. This sample was taken from a study of CD8+ T cells in alopecia areata. The wider study: Graft recipients were roughly 7-11-week-old female C3H/HeJ mice, and donor skin originated from approximately 6-13-month-old C3H/HeJ mice with spontaneous alopecia. Whole-study findings and limits: Scalp specimens additionally yield sequences from normal skin's resident alphabeta T cells. With patients, TCR sharing proved less clear than in mice, a difference possibly related to HLA. Lesional tissue from the scalp (especially in alopecia totalis/universalis) showed higher clonality than normal scalp.

Per the germline V gene, CDR1 is NSQYPW and CDR2 is LRSPGD (reference sequence). CDR3 length: 15 amino acids. Trimming cost V 1 base and J 1 base, with 8 bases left between them. Sorting used CD4, CD8alpha, NKG2D, NKG2ACE and other markers on pooled cutaneous lymph node cells. Input material: CD4+ T cells sorted from a lymph node. This TCR came from a C3H/HeJ mouse with alopecia areata. The strain bears MHC haplotype H2-k. This chain links TRBV1 with TRBJ2-1, with D perhaps TRBD2 (6 bases). The sequenced part of the CDR3 DNA is TGCACCTGCAGTGCAGGTGGGGGAAACTATGCT. This gives the protein CTCSAGGGNYA. The entire CDR3 reads CTCSAGGGNYAEQFF.